This passage covers 18 T cell receptor beta chains from one sample sequenced in a study of T cells in women clearing cervical HPV infection. Sequenced by immunoSEQ multiplex PCR; TCRdb stores in-frame clones only, minus some. The sample totals roughly 49,000 clones. The sequenced sample was blood buffy coat. The origin of the receptors is a woman between 18 and 69 years old with a cervical HPV16 infection that either progressed to CIN3+ or cleared (not recorded which).

For this clone: The read finishes 3 residues shy of the CDR3 end, and the germline J gene is used to complete it. J is TRBJ2-3 and V is TRBV5-4; a weak D match, TRBD1 (5 bases). Germline V gene lookup returns CDR1 SGHNT and CDR2 YYREEE (reference sequence). With 0 bases removed from V and 7 bases from J, the gap between germline ends came to 15 bases. The CDR3 runs to 15 residues. This chain's CDR3 is CASSLEGAWGNTQYF. CDR3 DNA (partial): TGTGCCAGCAGCTTGGAAGGGGCCTGGGGTAATACG.

On this clone itself: The missing CDR3 end, 3 residues past where the read stops, is filled in from the germline J gene. The gene calls are TRBV10-3 and TRBJ2-7, with 7 positions matching TRBD1. V lost 2 bases to trimming and J lost 3 bases; unmatched junction nucleotides: 10. Per the germline V gene, CDR1 is ENHRY and CDR2 is SYGVKD. CDR3 length: 16 amino acids. CDR3 sequence: CAISEITGDLSYEQYF. The CDR3 bases that were read are TGTGCCATCAGTGAGATCACAGGGGATTTGAGCTACGAG.

Regarding this clone: The read falls 3 residues short of the CDR3 end, and the missing part is taken from the germline J gene. V is TRBV20-1 and J is TRBJ2-3, with a weak D call TRBD2 (6 bases). Per the germline V gene, CDR1 is DFQATT and CDR2 is SNEGSKA (reference sequence). The V end lost 1 base, the J end lost 2 bases, and 10 bases lay between the germline ends. This CDR3 has 14 residues. Here the CDR3 reads CSARAGLLTDTQYF. The part of the CDR3 DNA that was read is TGCAGTGCTAGAGCGGGACTCCTCACAGATACG.

This chain's CDR3 is CASGKKGQGKFYNSPLHF. The covered CDR3 bases are TGTGCCAGCGGGAAAAAGGGACAGGGAAAATTCTATAATTCACCC. V gene TRBV2 combines with J gene TRBJ1-6, with 9 nucleotides matching TRBD1. The read terminates 3 residues before the CDR3 end, so the remaining end is supplied by the germline J gene. V shed 8 bases and J 3 bases; nucleotides not matched to a gene: 14. Germline lookup yields CDR1 SNHLY and CDR2 FYNNEI. The CDR3 consists of 18 residues.

A word on this clone: Read data end 3 residues before the CDR3 end; the end is taken from the germline J gene. The chain couples TRBV5-1 to TRBJ2-5, with 8 bases lining up with TRBD1. The length of the CDR3 is 15 residues. Unmatched junction bases numbered 10, after V lost 4 bases and J lost 5 bases. Germline values: CDR1 SGHRS, CDR2 YFSETQ. The DNA read from the CDR3 is TGCGCCAGCAGCGTCAACTCAGGGGGCCGGGAGACC. As protein: CASSVNSGGRET. The CDR3 in its entirety is CASSVNSGGRETQYF.

CDR3 sequence: CASSSGGSYDYTF. CDR3 DNA, as far as it was read: TGTGCCAGCAGCTCCGGGGGATCCTACGAC. The rearrangement uses TRBV7-9 and TRBJ1-2; tentative D call: TRBD1 (5 bases). The read ends 3 residues early relative to the CDR3; the germline J gene fills the gap. This CDR3 contains 13 residues. Germline V gives CDR1 SEHNR, CDR2 FQNEAQ (reference sequence).

With respect to this clone: Read coverage stops 3 residues before the CDR3 terminus; the germline J gene supplies the remainder. The rearrangement links TRBV18 to TRBJ2-7; the match to TRBD1 covers 12 bases. Germline-derived CDR1 and CDR2 are KGHSH and LQKENI. V was clipped by 5 bases and J by 4 bases; unmatched bases: 12. The CDR3 is 17 residues long. CDR3: CASSAGTGGAGPYEQYF. The CDR3 DNA, read in part, is TGTGCCAGCTCAGCCGGGACAGGGGGCGCTGGCCCATACGAG.

With regard to this clone: The read gets to within 3 residues of the CDR3 end, and the germline J gene fills in the rest. This chain connects TRBV19 to TRBJ2-3, with 8 bases that match TRBD2. Trimming at V came to 4 bases and at J to 2 bases, leaving 8 bases not matched to a gene. The length of the CDR3 is 16 residues. Germline CDR1 is LNHDA and CDR2 is SQIVND (reference sequence). CDR3 DNA, as far as it was read: TGTGCCAGTAGTAATGTGGCGGGGGGCATCACAGATACG. Translating it yields CASSNVAGGITDT. The entire CDR3 sequence reads CASSNVAGGITDTQYF.

The CDR3 here is CANSLKSSYNSPLFF. CDR3 bases read: TGTGCCAACTCGCTTAAGAGCTCCTATAATTCACCA. V gene TRBV6-2 or TRBV6-3 combines with J gene TRBJ1-4; no firm D call. With the read ending 3 residues before the CDR3 end, the germline J gene is used to fill in that end. Germline V gene lookup returns CDR1 MNHEY and CDR2 SVGEGT. The length of the CDR3 is 15 residues.

As concerns this clone: The read terminates 3 residues before the CDR3 end, so the remaining end is supplied by the germline J gene. The rearrangement uses TRBV6-1 and TRBJ2-7; tentative D call: TRBD1 (5 bases). Per the germline V gene, CDR1 is MNHNS and CDR2 is SASEGT. V was shortened by 1 base and J by 4 bases, with 17 bases between the two germline ends. This CDR3 comprises 16 residues. CDR3 amino acids: CASSEERGRVSYEQYF. CDR3 bases read: TGTGCCAGCAGTGAAGAAAGAGGCAGGGTCTCTTACGAG.

To note about this clone: Read coverage stops 3 residues before the CDR3 terminus; the germline J gene supplies the remainder. V usage is TRBV2 and J usage is TRBJ2-7, with no clear D. Trimming removed 0 bases from V and 2 bases from J, with 5 bases in between. The CDR3 runs to 13 residues. Germline assignment: CDR1 SNHLY and CDR2 FYNNEI. The sequenced CDR3 bases are TGTGCCAGCAGTGAAGCTTCCGCCTACGAG. As protein: CASSEASAYE. The whole CDR3 protein is CASSEASAYEQYF.

As for this clone: The read gets to within 3 residues of the CDR3 end, and the germline J gene fills in the rest. The gene calls are TRBV28 and TRBJ1-5; 7 bases are a match to TRBD1. With V trimmed by 6 bases and J by 2 bases, 4 bases remained unmatched. Germline V lookup: CDR1 MDHEN, CDR2 SYDVKM. The CDR3 extends over 14 amino acids. The DNA read from the CDR3 is TGTGCCAGCAGGCATACAGGGGGCAATCAGCCC. This translates into CASRHTGGNQP. The entire CDR3 protein reads CASRHTGGNQPQHF.

A note on this clone: The read falls 3 residues short of the CDR3 end, and the missing part is taken from the germline J gene. The sample carries other DNA sequences with the same CDR3. The chain couples TRBV5-1 to TRBJ2-6, with no clear D. The CDR3 has 15 amino acids. The germline V and J ends were trimmed by 0 bases and 0 bases, with 4 bases remaining between them. Germline V CDR1 and CDR2: SGHRS, YFSETQ. CDR3 DNA, as far as it was read: TGCGCCAGCAGCTTGGCGGGCTCTGGGGCCAACGTC. Amino acids: CASSLAGSGANV. Given in full, the CDR3 is CASSLAGSGANVLTF.

For this clone: The read ends 3 residues before the CDR3 terminus; that terminus is restored from the germline J gene. Within the sample, other DNA sequences also encode this same CDR3. The rearrangement uses TRBV5-1 and TRBJ1-3; 9 bases align to TRBD1. The junction had 10 bases not matched to a gene; V was cut back by 2 bases and J by 7 bases. Per the germline V gene, CDR1 is SGHRS and CDR2 is YFSETQ. The CDR3 has 16 residues. The CDR3 bases that were read are TGCGCCAGCAGCTTTACTACAGGGGGCTCGGGGAACACC. The encoded protein is CASSFTTGGSGNT. The complete CDR3 sequence is CASSFTTGGSGNTIYF.

To note about this clone: The CDR3 end lies 3 residues beyond the end of the read and is filled in from the germline J gene. The chain has TRBV2 and TRBJ2-7; D may be TRBD1 (6 bases). CDR3 length equals 13 residues. Germline assignment: CDR1 SNHLY and CDR2 FYNNEI. The V end was cut by 7 bases, the J end by 6 bases, with 16 bases between. CDR3 DNA, as far as it was read: TGTGCCAGCAAGGCGCTACAGGGATCCGAG. The encoded protein is CASKALQGSE. The entire CDR3 protein is CASKALQGSEQYF. The variable domain in full, completed from reference TRBV2 and TRBJ2-7, reads EPEVTQTPSHQVTQMGQEVILRCVPISNHLYFYWYRQILGQKVEFLVSFYNNEISEKSEIFDDQFSVERPDGSNFTLKIRSTKLEDSAMYFCASKALQGSEQYFGPGTRLTVT.

As for this clone: The sequence runs out 3 residues before the end of the CDR3; the remainder is reconstructed from the germline J gene. J is TRBJ1-3 and V is TRBV9; TRBD1 might be the D (6 bases). Germline V gene data show CDR1 as SGDLS and CDR2 as YYNGEE. V lost 0 bases and J 4 bases, leaving 11 bases between the germline ends. The CDR3 is made up of 15 amino acids. The CDR3: CASSVDQGSGNTIYF. The DNA read from the CDR3 is TGTGCCAGCAGCGTAGATCAGGGGTCGGGAAACACC.

For this clone: The read comes to an end 3 residues before the CDR3 does, leaving the germline J gene to fill in the end. The chain is built from TRBV5-1 and TRBJ2-1; maybe TRBD1 (6 bases). The CDR3 has 15 amino acids. Trimming removed 0 bases from V and 7 bases from J, with 14 bases in between. From germline, CDR1 is SGHRS and CDR2 YFSETQ. The DNA read from the CDR3 is TGCGCCAGCAGCTTGGCCTCCAGGGGAATAAATGAG. The encoded protein is CASSLASRGINE. The CDR3 in its entirety is CASSLASRGINEQFF.

With regard to this clone: One end of the junction is discordant with germline, which a read error may explain. The read terminates 3 residues ahead of where the CDR3 ends, so the germline J gene completes it. This chain uses TRBV6-4 with TRBJ2-3, with D hard to call. CDR1 and CDR2 (germline): MRHNA, SNTAGT. This CDR3 spans 15 amino acids. Partial CDR3 DNA: TGTGCCAGCGGTGACGGTCCCCGAGGTGGAGATACG. It encodes CASGDGPRGGDT. The complete CDR3 sequence is CASGDGPRGGDTQYF.